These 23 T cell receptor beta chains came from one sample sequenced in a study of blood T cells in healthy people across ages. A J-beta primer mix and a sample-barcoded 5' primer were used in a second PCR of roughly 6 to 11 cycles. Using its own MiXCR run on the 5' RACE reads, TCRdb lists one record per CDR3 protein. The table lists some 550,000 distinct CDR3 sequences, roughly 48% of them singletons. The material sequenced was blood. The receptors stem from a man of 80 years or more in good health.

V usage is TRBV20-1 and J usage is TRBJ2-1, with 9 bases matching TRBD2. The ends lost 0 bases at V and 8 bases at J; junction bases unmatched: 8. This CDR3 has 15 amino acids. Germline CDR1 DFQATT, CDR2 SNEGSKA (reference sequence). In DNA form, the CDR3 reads TGCAGTGCTAGAGAACAACTAGCGGGTAGGGATGAGCAGTTCTTC. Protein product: CSAREQLAGRDEQFF.

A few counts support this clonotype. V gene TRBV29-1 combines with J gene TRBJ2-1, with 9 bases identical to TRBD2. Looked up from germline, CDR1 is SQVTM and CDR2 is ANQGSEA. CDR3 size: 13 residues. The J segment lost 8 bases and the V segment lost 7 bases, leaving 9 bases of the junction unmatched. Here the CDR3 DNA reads TGCAGCGCCGTAGCGGGAGCAGGGGATGAGCAGTTCTTC. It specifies CSAVAGAGDEQFF.

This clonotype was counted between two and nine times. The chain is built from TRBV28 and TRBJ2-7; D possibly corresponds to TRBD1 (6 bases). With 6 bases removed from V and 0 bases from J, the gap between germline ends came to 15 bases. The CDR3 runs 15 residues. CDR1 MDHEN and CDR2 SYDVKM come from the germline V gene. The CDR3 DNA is TGTGCCAGCAGAAAACAGGGCTGGACCTCCTACGAGCAGTACTTC. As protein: CASRKQGWTSYEQYF.

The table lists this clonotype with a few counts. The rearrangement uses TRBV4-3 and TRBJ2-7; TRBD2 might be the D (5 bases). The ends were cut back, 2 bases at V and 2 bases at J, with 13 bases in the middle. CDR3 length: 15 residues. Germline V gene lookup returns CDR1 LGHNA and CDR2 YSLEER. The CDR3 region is CASSQNAGDAYEQYF. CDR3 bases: TGCGCCAGCAGCCAAAACGCGGGCGACGCCTACGAGCAGTACTTC.

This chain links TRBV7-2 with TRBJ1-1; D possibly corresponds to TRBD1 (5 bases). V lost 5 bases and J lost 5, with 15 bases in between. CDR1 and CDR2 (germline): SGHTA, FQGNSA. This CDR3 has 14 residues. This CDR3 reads CASSRRHGGTEAFF. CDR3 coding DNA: TGTGCCAGCAGCCGGAGGCATGGGGGAACTGAAGCTTTCTTT.

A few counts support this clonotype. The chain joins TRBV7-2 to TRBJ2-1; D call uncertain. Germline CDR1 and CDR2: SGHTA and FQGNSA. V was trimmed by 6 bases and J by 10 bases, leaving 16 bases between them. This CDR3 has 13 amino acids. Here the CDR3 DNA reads TGTGCCAGCAGTTCCCCTGGGCGATCAGAGCAGTTCTTC. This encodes CASSSPGRSEQFF.

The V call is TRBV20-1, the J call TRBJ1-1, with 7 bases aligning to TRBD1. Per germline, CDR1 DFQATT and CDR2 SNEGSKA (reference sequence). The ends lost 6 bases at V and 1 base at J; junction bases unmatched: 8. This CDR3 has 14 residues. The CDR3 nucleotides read TGCAGTGCGCAGGGACAGCTCGCGAACACTGAAGCTTTCTTT. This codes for CSAQGQLANTEAFF.

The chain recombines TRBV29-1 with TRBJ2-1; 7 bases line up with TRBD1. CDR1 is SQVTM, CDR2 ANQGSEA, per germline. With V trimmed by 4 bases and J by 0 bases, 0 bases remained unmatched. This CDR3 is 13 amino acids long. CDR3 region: CSVGQGSYNEQFF. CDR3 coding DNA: TGCAGCGTTGGACAGGGCTCCTACAATGAGCAGTTCTTC.

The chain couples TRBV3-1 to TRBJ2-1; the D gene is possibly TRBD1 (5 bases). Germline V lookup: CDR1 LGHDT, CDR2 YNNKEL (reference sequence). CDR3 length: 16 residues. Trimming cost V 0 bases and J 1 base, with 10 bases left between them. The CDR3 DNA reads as TGTGCCAGCAGCCAAGAAACCGCAGGGTCCTACAATGAGCAGTTCTTC. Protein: CASSQETAGSYNEQFF.

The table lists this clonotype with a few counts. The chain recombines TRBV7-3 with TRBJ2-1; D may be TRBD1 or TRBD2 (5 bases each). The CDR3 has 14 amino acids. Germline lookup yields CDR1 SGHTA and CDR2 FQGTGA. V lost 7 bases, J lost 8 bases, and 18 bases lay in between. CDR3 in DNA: TGTGCCAGCACCGCGGGCAGGGTATCGGATGAGCAGTTCTTC. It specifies CASTAGRVSDEQFF.

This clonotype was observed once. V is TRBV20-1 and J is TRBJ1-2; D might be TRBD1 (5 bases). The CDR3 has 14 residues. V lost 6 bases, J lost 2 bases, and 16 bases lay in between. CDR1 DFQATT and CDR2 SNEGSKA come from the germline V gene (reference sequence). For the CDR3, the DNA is TGCAGTGCGACGTGGGGACGGACGAACTATGGCTACACCTTC. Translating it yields CSATWGRTNYGYTF.

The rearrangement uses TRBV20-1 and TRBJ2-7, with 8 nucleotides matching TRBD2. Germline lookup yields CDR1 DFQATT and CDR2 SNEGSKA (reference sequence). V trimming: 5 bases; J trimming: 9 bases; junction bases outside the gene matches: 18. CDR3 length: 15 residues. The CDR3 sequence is CSAPLRTSPSSGQYF. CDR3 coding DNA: TGCAGTGCTCCACTTCGGACTAGCCCGTCCTCCGGGCAGTACTTC.

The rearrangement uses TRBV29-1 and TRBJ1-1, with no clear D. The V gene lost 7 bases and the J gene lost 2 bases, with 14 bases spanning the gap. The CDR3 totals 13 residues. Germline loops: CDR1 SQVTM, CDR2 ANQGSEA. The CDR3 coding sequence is TGCAGCGGTCGAGGACCGAGTAACACTGAAGCTTTCTTT. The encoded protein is CSGRGPSNTEAFF.

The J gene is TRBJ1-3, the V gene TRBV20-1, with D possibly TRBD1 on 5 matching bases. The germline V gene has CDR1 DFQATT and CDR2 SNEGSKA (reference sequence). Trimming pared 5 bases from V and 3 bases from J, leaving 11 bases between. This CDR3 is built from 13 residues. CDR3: CSADQGFGNTIYF. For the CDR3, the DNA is TGCAGTGCTGACCAGGGATTTGGAAACACCATATATTTT.

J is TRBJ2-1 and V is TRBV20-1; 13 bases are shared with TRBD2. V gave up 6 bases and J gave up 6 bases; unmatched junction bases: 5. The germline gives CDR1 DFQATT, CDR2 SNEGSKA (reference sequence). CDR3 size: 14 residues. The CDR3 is CSAWTSGRGNEQFF. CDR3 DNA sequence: TGCAGTGCCTGGACTAGCGGGAGAGGCAATGAGCAGTTCTTC.

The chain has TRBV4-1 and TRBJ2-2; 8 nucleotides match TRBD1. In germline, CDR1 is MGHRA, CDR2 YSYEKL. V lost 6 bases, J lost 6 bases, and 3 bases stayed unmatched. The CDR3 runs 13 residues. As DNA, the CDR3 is TGCGCCAGCAGGGCAGGGGGCCCCGGGGAGCTGTTTTTT. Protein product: CASRAGGPGELFF.

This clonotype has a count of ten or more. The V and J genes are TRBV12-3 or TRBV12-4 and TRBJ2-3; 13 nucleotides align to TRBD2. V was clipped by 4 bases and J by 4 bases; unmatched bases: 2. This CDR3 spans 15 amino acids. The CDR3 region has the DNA TGTGCCAGCAGTTGGACTAGCGGGAGTGCAGATACGCAGTATTTT. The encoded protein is CASSWTSGSADTQYF.

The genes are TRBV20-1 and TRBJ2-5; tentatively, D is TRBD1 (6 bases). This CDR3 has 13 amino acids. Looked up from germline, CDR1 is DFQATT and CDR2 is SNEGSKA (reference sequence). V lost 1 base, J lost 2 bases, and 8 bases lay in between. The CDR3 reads CSARGTEQETQYF. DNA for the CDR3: TGCAGTGCTAGAGGGACAGAACAAGAGACCCAGTACTTC.

The CDR3, as DNA: TGTGCCAGCAGCGTAGAACCTAGGGGGGTCAATGAGCAGTTCTTC. Translation: CASSVEPRGVNEQFF. The chain joins TRBV9 to TRBJ2-1, with D perhaps given as TRBD1 or TRBD2 (6 bases each). The V gene's germline CDR1 is SGDLS and CDR2 YYNGEE. CDR3 length equals 15 residues. V was trimmed by 0 bases and J by 6 bases, leaving 13 bases between them. The full variable domain, in which reference TRBV9 and TRBJ2-1 provide the parts outside the CDR3, is DSGVTQTPKHLITATGQRVTLRCSPRSGDLSVYWYQQSLDQGLQFLIQYYNGEERAKGNILERFSAQQFPDLHSELNLSSLELGDSALYFCASSVEPRGVNEQFFGPGTRLTVL.

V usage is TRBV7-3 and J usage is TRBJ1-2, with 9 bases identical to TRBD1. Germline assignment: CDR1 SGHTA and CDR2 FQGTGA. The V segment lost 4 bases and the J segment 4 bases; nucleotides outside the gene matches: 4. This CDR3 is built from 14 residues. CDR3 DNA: TGTGCCAGCAGCTCCGGGACAGGGATCTATGGCTACACCTTC. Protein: CASSSGTGIYGYTF. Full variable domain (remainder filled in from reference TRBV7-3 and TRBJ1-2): GAGVSQTPSNKVTEKGKYVELRCDPISGHTALYWYRQSLGQGPEFLIYFQGTGAADDSGLPNDRFFAVRPEGSVSTLKIQRTERGDSAVYLCASSSGTGIYGYTFGSGTRLTVV.

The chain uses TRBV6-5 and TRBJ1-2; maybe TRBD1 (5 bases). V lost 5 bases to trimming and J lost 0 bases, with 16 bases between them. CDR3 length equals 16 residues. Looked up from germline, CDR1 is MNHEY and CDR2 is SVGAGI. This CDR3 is CASSTIYEGSNYGYTF. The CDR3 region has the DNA TGTGCCAGCAGTACTATATACGAGGGGTCTAACTATGGCTACACCTTC.

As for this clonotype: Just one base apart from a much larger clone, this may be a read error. CDR3 nucleotides: TGTGCCAGCAGCTTAGCCAAGGGGACGGGAAATGAGCAGTTCTTC. Amino acid sequence: CASSLAKGTGNEQFF. The chain combines TRBV7-9 with TRBJ2-1, with D possibly called TRBD1 or TRBD2 (5 bases each). Germline values: CDR1 SEHNR, CDR2 FQNEAQ (reference sequence). Trimming shortened V by 0 bases and J by 7 bases, and 13 bases separated the two germline ends. CDR3 length: 15 amino acids.

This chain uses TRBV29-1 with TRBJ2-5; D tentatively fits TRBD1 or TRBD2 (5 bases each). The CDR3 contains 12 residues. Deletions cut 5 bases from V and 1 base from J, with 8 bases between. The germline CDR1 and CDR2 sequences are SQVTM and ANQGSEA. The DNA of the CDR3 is TGCAGCGTTAGGGACGGCCAAGAGACCCAGTACTTC. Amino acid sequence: CSVRDGQETQYF.